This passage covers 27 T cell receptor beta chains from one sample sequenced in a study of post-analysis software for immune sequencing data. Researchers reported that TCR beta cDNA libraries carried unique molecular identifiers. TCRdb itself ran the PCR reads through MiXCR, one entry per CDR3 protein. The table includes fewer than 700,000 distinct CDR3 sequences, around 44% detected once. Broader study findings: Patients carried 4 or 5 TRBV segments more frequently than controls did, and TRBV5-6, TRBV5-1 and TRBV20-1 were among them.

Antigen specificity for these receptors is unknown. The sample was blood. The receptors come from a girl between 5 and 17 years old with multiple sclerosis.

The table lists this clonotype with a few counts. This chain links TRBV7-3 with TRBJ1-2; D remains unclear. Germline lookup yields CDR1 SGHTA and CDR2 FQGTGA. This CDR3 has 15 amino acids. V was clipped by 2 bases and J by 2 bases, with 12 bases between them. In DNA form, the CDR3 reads TGTGCCAGCAGCTTAGGTCCGGAACCAAACTATGGCTACACCTTC. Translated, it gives CASSLGPEPNYGYTF. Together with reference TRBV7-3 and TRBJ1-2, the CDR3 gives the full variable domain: GAGVSQTPSNKVTEKGKYVELRCDPISGHTALYWYRQSLGQGPEFLIYFQGTGAADDSGLPNDRFFAVRPEGSVSTLKIQRTERGDSAVYLCASSLGPEPNYGYTFGSGTRLTVV.

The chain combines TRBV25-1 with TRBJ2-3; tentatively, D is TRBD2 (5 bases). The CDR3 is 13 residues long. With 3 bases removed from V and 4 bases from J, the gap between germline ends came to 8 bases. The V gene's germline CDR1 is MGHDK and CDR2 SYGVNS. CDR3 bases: TGTGCCAGCAGTGAGGGAGCGGCAGATACGCAGTATTTT. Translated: CASSEGAADTQYF.

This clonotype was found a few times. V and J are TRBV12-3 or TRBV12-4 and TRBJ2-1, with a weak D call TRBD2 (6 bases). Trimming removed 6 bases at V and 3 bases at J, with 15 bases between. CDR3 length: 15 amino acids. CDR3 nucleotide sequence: TGTGCCAGCAGCCTCGGGCGGGGACTCTACAATGAGCAGTTCTTC. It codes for CASSLGRGLYNEQFF.

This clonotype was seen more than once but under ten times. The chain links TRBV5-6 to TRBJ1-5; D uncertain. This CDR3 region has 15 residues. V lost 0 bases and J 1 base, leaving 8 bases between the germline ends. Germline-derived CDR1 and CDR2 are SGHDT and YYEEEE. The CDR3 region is CASSLAGDSNQPQHF. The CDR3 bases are TGTGCCAGCAGCTTGGCGGGTGACAGCAATCAGCCCCAGCATTTT.

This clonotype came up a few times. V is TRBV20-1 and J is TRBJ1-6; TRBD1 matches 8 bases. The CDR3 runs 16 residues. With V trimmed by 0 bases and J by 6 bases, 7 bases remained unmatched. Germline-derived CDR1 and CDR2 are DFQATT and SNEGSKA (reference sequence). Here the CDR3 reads CSARDPQGASNSPLHF. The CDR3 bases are TGCAGTGCTAGAGACCCGCAGGGGGCATCTAATTCACCCCTCCACTTT.

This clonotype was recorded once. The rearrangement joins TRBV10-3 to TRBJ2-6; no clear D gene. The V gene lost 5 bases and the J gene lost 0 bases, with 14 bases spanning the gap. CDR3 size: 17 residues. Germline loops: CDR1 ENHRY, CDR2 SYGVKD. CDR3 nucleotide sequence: TGTGCCATCAGTCCCGCCCGATTAGGCTCTGGGGCCAACGTCCTGACTTTC. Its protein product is CAISPARLGSGANVLTF.

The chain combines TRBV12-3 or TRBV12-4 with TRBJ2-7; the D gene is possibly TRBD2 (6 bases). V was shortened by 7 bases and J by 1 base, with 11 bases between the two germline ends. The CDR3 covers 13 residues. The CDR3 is CASIGGASYEQYF. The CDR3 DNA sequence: TGTGCCAGCATTGGAGGGGCGTCCTACGAGCAGTACTTC.

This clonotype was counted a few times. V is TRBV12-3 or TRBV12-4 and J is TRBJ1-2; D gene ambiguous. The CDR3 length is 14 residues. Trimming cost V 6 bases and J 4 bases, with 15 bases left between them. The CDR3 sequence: CASSTGGSSYGYTF. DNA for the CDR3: TGTGCCAGCAGCACCGGCGGCTCCAGCTATGGCTACACCTTC.

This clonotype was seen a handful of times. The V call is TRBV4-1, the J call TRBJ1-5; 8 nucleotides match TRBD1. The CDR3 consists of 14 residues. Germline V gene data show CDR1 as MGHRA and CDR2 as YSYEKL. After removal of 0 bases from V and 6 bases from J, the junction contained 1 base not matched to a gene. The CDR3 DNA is TGCGCCAGCAGCCAAGAACAGGGGGGTCAGCCCCAGCATTTT. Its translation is CASSQEQGGQPQHF.

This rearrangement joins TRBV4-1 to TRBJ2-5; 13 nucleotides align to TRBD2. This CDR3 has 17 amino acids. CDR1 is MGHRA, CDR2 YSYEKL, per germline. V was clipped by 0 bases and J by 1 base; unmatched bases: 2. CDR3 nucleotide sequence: TGCGCCAGCAGCCAAGATGGGACTAGCGGGGCCCAAGAGACCCAGTACTTC. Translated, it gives CASSQDGTSGAQETQYF.

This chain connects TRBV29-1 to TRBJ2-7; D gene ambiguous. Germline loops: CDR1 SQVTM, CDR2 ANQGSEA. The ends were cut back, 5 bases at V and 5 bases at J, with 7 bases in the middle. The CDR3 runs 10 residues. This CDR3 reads CSVRVHEQYF. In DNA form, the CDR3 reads TGCAGCGTTCGAGTCCACGAGCAGTACTTC.

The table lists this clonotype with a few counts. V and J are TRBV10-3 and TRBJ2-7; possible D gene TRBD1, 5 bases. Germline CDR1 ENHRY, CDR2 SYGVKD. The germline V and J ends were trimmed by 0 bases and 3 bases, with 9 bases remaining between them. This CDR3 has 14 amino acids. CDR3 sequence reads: CAISESSGIYEQYF. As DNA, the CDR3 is TGTGCCATCAGTGAGTCGTCAGGGATCTACGAGCAGTACTTC.

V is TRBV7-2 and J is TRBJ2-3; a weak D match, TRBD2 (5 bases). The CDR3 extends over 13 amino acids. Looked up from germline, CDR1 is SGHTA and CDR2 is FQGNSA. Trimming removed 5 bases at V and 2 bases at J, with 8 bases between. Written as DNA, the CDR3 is TGTGCCAGCAGCCAGCGGCCCACAGATACGCAGTATTTT. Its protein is CASSQRPTDTQYF. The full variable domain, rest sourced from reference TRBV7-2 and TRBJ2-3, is GAGVSQSPSNKVTEKGKDVELRCDPISGHTALYWYRQSLGQGLEFLIYFQGNSAPDKSGLPSDRFSAERTGGSVSTLTIQRTQQEDSAVYLCASSQRPTDTQYFGPGTRLTVL.

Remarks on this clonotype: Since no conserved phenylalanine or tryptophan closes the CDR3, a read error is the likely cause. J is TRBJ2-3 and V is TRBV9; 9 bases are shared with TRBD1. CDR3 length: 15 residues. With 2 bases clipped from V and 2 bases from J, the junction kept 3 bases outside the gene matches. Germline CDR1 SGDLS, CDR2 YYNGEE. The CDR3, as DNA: TGTGCCAGCAGCGTTACAGGGGGCCTCACAGATACGCAGTATTAT. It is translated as CASSVTGGLTDTQYY.

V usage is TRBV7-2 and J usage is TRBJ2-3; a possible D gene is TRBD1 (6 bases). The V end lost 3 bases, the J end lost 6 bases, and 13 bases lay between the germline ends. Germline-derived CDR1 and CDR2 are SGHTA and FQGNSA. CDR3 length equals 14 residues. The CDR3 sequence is CASSFRDQGDTQYF. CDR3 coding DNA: TGTGCCAGCAGCTTCCGGGACCAGGGGGATACGCAGTATTTT.

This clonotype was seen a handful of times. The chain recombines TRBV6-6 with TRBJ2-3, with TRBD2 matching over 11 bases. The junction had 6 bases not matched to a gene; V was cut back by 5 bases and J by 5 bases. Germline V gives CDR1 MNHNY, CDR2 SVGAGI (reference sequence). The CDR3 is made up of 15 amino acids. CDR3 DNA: TGTGCCAGCAGTCCTCTAGCGGGAGGTGAAGATACGCAGTATTTT. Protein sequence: CASSPLAGGEDTQYF.

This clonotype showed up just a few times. CDR3 sequence reads: CSVEDVGTGLYNEQFF. The CDR3 nucleotides are TGCAGCGTTGAAGATGTGGGGACAGGGCTCTACAATGAGCAGTTCTTC. The rearrangement links TRBV29-1 to TRBJ2-1; 9 positions agree with TRBD1. The CDR3 runs 16 residues. Germline V gene lookup returns CDR1 SQVTM and CDR2 ANQGSEA. The J segment lost 3 bases and the V segment lost 0 bases, leaving 6 bases of the junction unmatched.

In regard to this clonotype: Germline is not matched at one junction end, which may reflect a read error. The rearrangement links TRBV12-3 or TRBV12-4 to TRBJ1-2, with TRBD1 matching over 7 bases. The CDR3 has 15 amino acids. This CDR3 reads CTSSPEAGGNYGYTF. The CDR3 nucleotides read TGTACCAGCAGTCCCGAGGCAGGGGGAAACTATGGCTACACCTTC.

CDR3 in DNA: TGTGCCACCAGTGTTGTAGGGACGAATGAGCAGTTCTTC. Translated: CATSVVGTNEQFF. The chain couples TRBV24-1 to TRBJ2-1; either TRBD1 or TRBD2 may fit D (5 bases each). The CDR3 is 13 residues long. Trimming shortened V by 5 bases and J by 7 bases, and 11 bases separated the two germline ends. Germline values: CDR1 KGHDR, CDR2 SFDVKD.

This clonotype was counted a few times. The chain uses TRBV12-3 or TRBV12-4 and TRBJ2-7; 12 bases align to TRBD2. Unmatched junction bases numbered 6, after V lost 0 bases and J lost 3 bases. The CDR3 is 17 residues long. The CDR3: CASSLAGGLAGSYEQYF. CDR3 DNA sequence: TGTGCCAGCAGTTTAGCTGGCGGACTAGCGGGGAGCTACGAGCAGTACTTC.

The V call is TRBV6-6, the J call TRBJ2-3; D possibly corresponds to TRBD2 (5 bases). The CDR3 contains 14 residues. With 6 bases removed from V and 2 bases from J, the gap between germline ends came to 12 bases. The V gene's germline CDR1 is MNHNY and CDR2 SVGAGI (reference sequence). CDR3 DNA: TGTGCCAGCAGCTATAGCGCCCCCACAGATACGCAGTATTTT. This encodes CASSYSAPTDTQYF.

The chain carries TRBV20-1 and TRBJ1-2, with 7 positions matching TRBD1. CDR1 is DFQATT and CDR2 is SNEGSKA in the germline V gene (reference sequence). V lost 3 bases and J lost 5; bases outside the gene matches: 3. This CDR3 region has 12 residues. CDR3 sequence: CSARDRWYGYTF. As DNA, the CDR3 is TGCAGTGCTAGGGACAGGTGGTATGGCTACACCTTC.

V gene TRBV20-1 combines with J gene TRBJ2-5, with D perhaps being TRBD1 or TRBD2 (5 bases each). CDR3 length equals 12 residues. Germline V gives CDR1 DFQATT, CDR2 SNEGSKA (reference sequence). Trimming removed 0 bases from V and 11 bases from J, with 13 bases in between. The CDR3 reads CSAREGRGEQYF. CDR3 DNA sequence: TGCAGTGCTAGAGAGGGACGAGGTGAGCAGTACTTC.

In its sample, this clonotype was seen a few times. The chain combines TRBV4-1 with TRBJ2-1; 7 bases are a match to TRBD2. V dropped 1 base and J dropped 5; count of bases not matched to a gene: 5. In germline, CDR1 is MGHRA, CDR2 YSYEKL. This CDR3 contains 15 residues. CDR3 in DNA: TGCGCCAGCAGCCAAGTCGGCGGGAGCGACAATGAGCAGTTCTTC. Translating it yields CASSQVGGSDNEQFF.

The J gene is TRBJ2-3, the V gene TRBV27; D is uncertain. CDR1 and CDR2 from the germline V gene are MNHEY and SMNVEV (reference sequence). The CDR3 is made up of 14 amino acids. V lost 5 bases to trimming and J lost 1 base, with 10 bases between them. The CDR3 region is CASSKGYRTDTQYF. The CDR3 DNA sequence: TGTGCCAGCAGTAAAGGGTACCGCACAGATACGCAGTATTTT.

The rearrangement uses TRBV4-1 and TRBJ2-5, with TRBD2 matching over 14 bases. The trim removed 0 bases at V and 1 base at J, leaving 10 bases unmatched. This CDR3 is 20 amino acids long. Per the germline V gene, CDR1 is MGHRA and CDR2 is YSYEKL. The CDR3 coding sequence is TGCGCCAGCAGCCAAGACCCAGGACTAGCGGGGGGCTTAACCCAAGAGACCCAGTACTTC. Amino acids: CASSQDPGLAGGLTQETQYF.

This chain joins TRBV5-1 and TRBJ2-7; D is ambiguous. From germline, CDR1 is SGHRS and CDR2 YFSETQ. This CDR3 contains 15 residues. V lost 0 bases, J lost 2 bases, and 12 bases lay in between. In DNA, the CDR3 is TGCGCCAGCAGCTTGGTGCTGGGAACGACCTACGAGCAGTACTTC. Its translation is CASSLVLGTTYEQYF.